The sequence of this T cell receptor (beta chain) was determined in a study of blood T cell repertoires in COVID-19. Original data processing: Nucleated cell number was recorded as an estimate derived from reference gene primer amplification. Data came from immunoSEQ multiplex PCR; TCRdb stores just in-frame clones and leaves some out. The V and J calls and clone size are taken from that table; D and trimming were inferred from the DNA. There are under 150,000 clones in the sample; about four fifths occur only once, and 4.5% to 7% lies in the top ten. Germline assignment: CDR1 SGHNT and CDR2 YYREEE (reference sequence). The CDR3 runs 19 residues. Trimming shortened V by 2 bases and J by 2 bases, and 23 bases separated the two germline ends. Allocation to cohorts depended on clinical history reported by the participants.

The material sequenced was PBMCs or T cells enriched from blood (not recorded which). This sequence was found in a middle-aged man with acute COVID-19. The V gene is TRBV5-4, the J gene TRBJ2-1; TRBD2 might be the D (6 bases). The CDR3 sequence is CASSLEWARDLSTYNEQFF. The CDR3, as DNA: TGTGCCAGCAGCTTAGAATGGGCCCGGGACTTATCGACCTACAATGAGCAGTTCTTC.